Each of the 15 T cell receptor beta chains below was sequenced from the same sample in a study of blood T cell repertoires in COVID-19. Profiled with immunoSEQ multiplex PCR; TCRdb holds only in-frame clones, not every one. The table lists 200,000 to 250,000 clones, almost 85% of them singletons. Sequencing input: peripheral blood. These receptors all stem from a woman of 80 years or more with acute or convalescent COVID-19.

On this clone: A read error may produce the germline difference seen at one junction end. The chain uses TRBV18 and TRBJ2-1; TRBD2 matches 9 bases. The CDR3 spans 18 residues. Germline assignment: CDR1 KGHSH and CDR2 LQKENI. The CDR3 region has the DNA TGTGCCAGCTCGCCACTACAAAAAACTAGCGGGTCCTACAATGAGCAGTTCTTC. Its protein is CASSPLQKTSGSYNEQFF.

Details on this clone: This sample also contains other DNA sequences that code for the same CDR3. The genes are TRBV5-1 and TRBJ1-2; no firm D call. Per the germline V gene, CDR1 is SGHRS and CDR2 is YFSETQ. The CDR3 sequence is 15 residues long. V dropped 0 bases and J dropped 0 bases, with 9 bases sitting between them. The CDR3 nucleotides are TGCGCCAGCAGCTTGGGCACCGGGACTAACTATGGCTACACCTTC. It specifies CASSLGTGTNYGYTF.

The chain's CDR3 is CASSQVPQGNEKLFF. The CDR3 bases are TGTGCCAGCAGCCAAGTACCCCAGGGGAATGAAAAACTGTTTTTT. The chain employs TRBV4-2 and TRBJ1-4; tentatively, D is TRBD1 (6 bases). The length of the CDR3 is 15 residues. V lost 1 base and J 5 bases, leaving 11 bases between the germline ends. Looked up from germline, CDR1 is LGHNA and CDR2 is YNFKEQ.

The chain combines TRBV28 with TRBJ1-2, with TRBD1 identical over 9 bases. The germline gives CDR1 MDHEN, CDR2 SYDVKM. The junction had 6 bases not matched to a gene; V was cut back by 11 bases and J by 2 bases. This CDR3 contains 13 residues. The CDR3 bases are TGTGCCGGCAAGGGACAGGGAAACTATGGCTACACCTTC. Protein sequence: CAGKGQGNYGYTF.

This sequence joins TRBV3-1 (or the pseudogene TRBV3-2) and TRBJ1-1; maybe TRBD1 (6 bases). In germline, CDR1 is LGHDT, CDR2 YNNKEL (reference sequence). V lost 3 bases, J lost 5 bases, and 10 bases lay in between. The CDR3 is 13 amino acids. The CDR3, as DNA: TGTGCCAGCAGCCAGGGACAAGGAACTGAAGCTTTCTTT. Protein sequence: CASSQGQGTEAFF.

The chain combines TRBV20-1 with TRBJ1-2; D is ambiguous. The ends were cut back, 3 bases at V and 6 bases at J, with 8 bases in the middle. The CDR3 spans 11 residues. CDR1 is DFQATT and CDR2 is SNEGSKA in the germline V gene (reference sequence). The DNA for the CDR3 is TGCAGTGCTAGGTTGAGGGATGGCTACACCTTC. Its translation is CSARLRDGYTF.

The V gene is TRBV7-2, the J gene TRBJ1-3, with a tentative D call TRBD1 (6 bases). Per the germline V gene, CDR1 is SGHTA and CDR2 is FQGNSA. The V end was cut by 5 bases, the J end by 2 bases, with 13 bases between. The CDR3 runs to 15 residues. The CDR3 sequence: CASSKVTGTGNTIYF. Written as DNA, the CDR3 is TGTGCCAGCAGCAAGGTGACAGGAACTGGAAACACCATATATTTT.

The chain recombines TRBV19 with TRBJ2-5; TRBD1 matches 8 bases. The CDR3 has 13 amino acids. Trimming removed 5 bases from V and 5 bases from J; junction bases left unmatched: 4. Germline loops: CDR1 LNHDA, CDR2 SQIVND (reference sequence). CDR3 DNA sequence: TGTGCCAGTAGTCGCCAGGGGGCGGAGACCCAGTACTTC. Residues: CASSRQGAETQYF.

This chain uses TRBV6-2 or TRBV6-3 with TRBJ2-1, with D possibly TRBD2 on 6 matching bases. The germline V and J ends were trimmed by 4 bases and 6 bases, with 13 bases remaining between them. CDR1 MNHEY and CDR2 SVGEGT come from the germline V gene. This CDR3 is 14 amino acids long. The CDR3 DNA is TGTGCCAGCAGTTTTGGAGGGGCCGGCAATGAGCAGTTCTTC. Encoded protein: CASSFGGAGNEQFF.

The V and J genes are TRBV29-1 and TRBJ1-4; 7 bases line up with TRBD1. V was clipped by 1 base and J by 6 bases; unmatched bases: 2. Germline V gene data show CDR1 as SQVTM and CDR2 as ANQGSEA. CDR3 length: 13 amino acids. The CDR3 nucleotides are TGCAGCGTTGAAGGAGACAGGGATGAAAAACTGTTTTTT. This sequence encodes CSVEGDRDEKLFF.

The chain has TRBV18 and TRBJ2-6; D not certain. The germline V gene encodes CDR1 KGHSH and CDR2 LQKENI. The CDR3 is 16 residues long. V was cut by 2 bases and J by 0 bases, with 8 bases left in between. The CDR3 spells CASSPEAASGANVLTF. In DNA, the CDR3 is TGTGCCAGCTCACCAGAGGCAGCCTCTGGGGCCAACGTCCTGACTTTC. The variable domain in full, completed from reference TRBV18 and TRBJ2-6, reads NAGVMQNPRHLVRRRGQEARLRCSPMKGHSHVYWYRQLPEEGLKFMVYLQKENIIDESGMPKERFSAEFPKEGPSILRIQQVVRGDSAAYFCASSPEAASGANVLTFGAGSRLTVL.

V is TRBV7-2 and J is TRBJ2-3, with TRBD2 matching 9 bases. V trimming: 2 bases; J trimming: 4 bases; junction bases outside the gene matches: 7. Germline values: CDR1 SGHTA, CDR2 FQGNSA. This CDR3 is 16 amino acids long. The CDR3 region is CASSLLGGGVADTQYF. The CDR3 bases are TGTGCCAGCAGCTTATTGGGCGGGGGGGTAGCAGATACGCAGTATTTT. Full variable domain (outside the CDR3, taken from reference TRBV7-2 and TRBJ2-3): GAGVSQSPSNKVTEKGKDVELRCDPISGHTALYWYRQSLGQGLEFLIYFQGNSAPDKSGLPSDRFSAERTGGSVSTLTIQRTQQEDSAVYLCASSLLGGGVADTQYFGPGTRLTVL.

This chain connects TRBV5-1 to TRBJ2-7; TRBD2 matches at 9 bases. V lost 4 bases and J lost 2; bases outside the gene matches: 13. The CDR3 is made up of 17 amino acids. Germline-derived CDR1 and CDR2 are SGHRS and YFSETQ. CDR3 in amino acids: CASSLGGSGSVPYEQYF. CDR3 in DNA: TGCGCCAGCAGCCTGGGGGGTAGCGGGAGTGTCCCCTACGAGCAGTACTTC.

This clone was detected only a few times. The chain recombines TRBV5-1 with TRBJ2-7, with a tentative D call TRBD1 (6 bases). Germline values: CDR1 SGHRS, CDR2 YFSETQ. V shed 2 bases and J shed 6 bases, with 12 bases lying between them. The CDR3 covers 13 residues. CDR3 sequence reads: CASSFDPGAEQYF. The CDR3 DNA reads as TGCGCCAGCAGCTTTGATCCAGGGGCCGAGCAGTACTTC.

This sequence joins TRBV28 and TRBJ1-2; 10 bases match TRBD1. The germline CDR1 and CDR2 sequences are MDHEN and SYDVKM. The CDR3 extends over 19 amino acids. V trimming: 2 bases; J trimming: 5 bases; junction bases outside the gene matches: 17. CDR3 sequence (DNA): TGTGCCAGCAGTTTAGGGCCGTCCCTCCTTGACAGGGGGCCATATGGCTACACCTTC. Translating it yields CASSLGPSLLDRGPYGYTF.